The clone carrying this T cell receptor beta chain was recorded at least ten times. This entry comes from a study of T cells in Graves' hyperthyroidism and ophthalmopathy. Amplification targeted TCR beta CDR3 regions from RNA transcripts. The study used the HTBI primer set for a first-round RT-PCR of the TCR CDR3. TCRdb recomputed calls from the multiplex PCR reads with MiXCR, one row per CDR3 protein. This table holds 500,000 to 750,000 distinct CDR3 sequences, approximately 14% found once. The length of the CDR3 is 16 residues. Losses at the gene ends were 2 bases for V and 7 bases for J; bases not matched to a gene: 11. Germline V gene sequence: CDR1 SEHNR, CDR2 FQNEAQ (reference sequence).

This receptor was identified in a woman between 18 and 29 years old with Graves' ophthalmopathy. The rearrangement joins TRBV7-9 to TRBJ2-1, with 7 bases matching TRBD2. The sequenced sample consisted of blood. CDR3 loop: CASSLWGEGFSNEQFF. DNA for the CDR3: TGTGCCAGCAGCTTATGGGGGGAGGGCTTTTCGAATGAGCAGTTCTTC.